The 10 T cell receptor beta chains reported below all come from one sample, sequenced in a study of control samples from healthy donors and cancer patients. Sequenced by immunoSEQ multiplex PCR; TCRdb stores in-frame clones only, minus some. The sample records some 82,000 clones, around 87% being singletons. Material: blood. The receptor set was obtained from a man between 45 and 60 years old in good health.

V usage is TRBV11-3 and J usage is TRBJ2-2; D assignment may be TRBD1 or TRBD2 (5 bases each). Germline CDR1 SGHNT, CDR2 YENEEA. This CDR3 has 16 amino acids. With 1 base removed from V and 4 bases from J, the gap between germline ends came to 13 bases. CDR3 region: CASSLAGTAGTGELFF. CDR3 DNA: TGTGCCAGCAGCTTAGCCGGGACCGCAGGCACCGGGGAGCTGTTTTTT. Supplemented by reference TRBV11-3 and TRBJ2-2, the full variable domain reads EAGVVQSPRYKIIEKKQPVAFWCNPISGHNTLYWYLQNLGQGPELLIRYENEEAVDDSQLPKDRFSAERLKGVDSTLKIQPAELGDSAVYLCASSLAGTAGTGELFFGEGSRLTVL.

The CDR3 is CASSPGLAGSYEQFF. CDR3 sequence (DNA): TGTGCCAGCAGCCCAGGACTAGCGGGTTCCTATGAGCAGTTCTTC. This chain joins TRBV5-6 and TRBJ2-1, with 11 bases that match TRBD2. Per germline, CDR1 SGHDT and CDR2 YYEEEE. V lost 4 bases to trimming and J lost 8 bases; unmatched junction nucleotides: 8. This CDR3 has 15 amino acids. The entire variable domain, with the rest obtained from reference TRBV5-6 and TRBJ2-1, is as follows: DAGVTQSPTHLIKTRGQQVTLRCSPKSGHDTVSWYQQALGQGPQFIFQYYEEEERQRGNFPDRFSGHQFPNYSSELNVNALLLGDSALYLCASSPGLAGSYEQFFGPGTRLTVL.

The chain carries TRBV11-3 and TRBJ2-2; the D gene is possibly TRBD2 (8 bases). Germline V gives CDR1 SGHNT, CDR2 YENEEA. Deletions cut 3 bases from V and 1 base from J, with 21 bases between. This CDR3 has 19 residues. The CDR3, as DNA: TGTGCCAGCAGCTTCGGGAGGGGGCGGGGCGCTGGGAACACCGGGGAGCTGTTTTTT. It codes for CASSFGRGRGAGNTGELFF.

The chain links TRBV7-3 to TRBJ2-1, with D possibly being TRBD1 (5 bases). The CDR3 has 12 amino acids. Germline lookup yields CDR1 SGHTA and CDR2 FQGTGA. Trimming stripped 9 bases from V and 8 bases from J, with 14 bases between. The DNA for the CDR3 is TGTGCCAGTGCCTCCCAGGGCGATGAGCAGTTCTTC. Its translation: CASASQGDEQFF.

The CDR3 spells CASTPDGGTDTQYF. The CDR3 nucleotides read TGTGCCAGCACCCCTGACGGCGGCACAGATACGCAGTATTTT. The V and J genes are TRBV5-4 and TRBJ2-3; unclear D gene. Trimming removed 6 bases at V and 1 base at J, with 12 bases between. Germline V gives CDR1 SGHNT, CDR2 YYREEE (reference sequence). The CDR3 sequence is 14 residues long. Drawing the rest from reference TRBV5-4 and TRBJ2-3, the complete variable domain is ETGVTQSPTHLIKTRGQQVTLRCSSQSGHNTVSWYQQALGQGPQFIFQYYREEENGRGNFPPRFSGLQFPNYSSELNVNALELDDSALYLCASTPDGGTDTQYFGPGTRLTVL.

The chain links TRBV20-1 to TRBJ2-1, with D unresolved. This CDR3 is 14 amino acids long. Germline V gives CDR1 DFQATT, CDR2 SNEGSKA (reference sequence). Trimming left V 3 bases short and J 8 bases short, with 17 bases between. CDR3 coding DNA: TGCAGTGCTAGTTTGCCGTCGCCATCAGATGAGCAGTTCTTC. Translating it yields CSASLPSPSDEQFF.

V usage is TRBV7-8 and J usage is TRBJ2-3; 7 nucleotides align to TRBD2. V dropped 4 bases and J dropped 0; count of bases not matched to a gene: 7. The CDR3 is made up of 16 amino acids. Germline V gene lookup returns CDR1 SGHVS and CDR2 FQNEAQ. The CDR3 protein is CASSSNGGFSTDTQYF. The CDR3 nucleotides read TGTGCCAGCAGCTCGAACGGGGGGTTCAGCACAGATACGCAGTATTTT.

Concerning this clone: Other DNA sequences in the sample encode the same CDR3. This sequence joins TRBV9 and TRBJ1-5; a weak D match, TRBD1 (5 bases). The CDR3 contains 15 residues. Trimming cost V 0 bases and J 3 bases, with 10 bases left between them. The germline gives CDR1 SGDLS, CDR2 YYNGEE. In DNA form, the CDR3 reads TGTGCCAGCAGCGTAGAGGCAGGGCTCAATCAGCCCCAGCATTTT. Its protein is CASSVEAGLNQPQHF.

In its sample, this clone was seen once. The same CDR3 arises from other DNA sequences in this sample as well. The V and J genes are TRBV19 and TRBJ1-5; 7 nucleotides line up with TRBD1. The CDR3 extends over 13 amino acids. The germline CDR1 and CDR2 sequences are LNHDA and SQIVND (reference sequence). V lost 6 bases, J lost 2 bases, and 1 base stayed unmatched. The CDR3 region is CASSGTGNQPQHF. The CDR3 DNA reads TGTGCCAGTAGCGGGACAGGCAATCAGCCCCAGCATTTT. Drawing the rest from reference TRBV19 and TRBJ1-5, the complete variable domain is DGGITQSPKYLFRKEGQNVTLSCEQNLNHDAMYWYRQDPGQGLRLIYYSQIVNDFQKGDIAEGYSVSREKKESFPLTVTSAQKNPTAFYLCASSGTGNQPQHFGDGTRLSIL.

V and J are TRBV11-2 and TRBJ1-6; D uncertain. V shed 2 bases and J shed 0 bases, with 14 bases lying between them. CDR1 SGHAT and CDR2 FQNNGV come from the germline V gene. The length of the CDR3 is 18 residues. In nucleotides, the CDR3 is TGTGCCAGCAGCTTATCACCCAGCCCATCCTCCTATAATTCACCCCTCCACTTT. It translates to CASSLSPSPSSYNSPLHF.